This T cell receptor (beta chain) was sequenced in a study of T cells in Graves' hyperthyroidism and ophthalmopathy. This CDR3 has 14 amino acids. Germline V gives CDR1 KGHSH, CDR2 LQKENI. V lost 3 bases and J lost 4, with 12 bases in between. This clonotype was counted many times. Amplification targeted TCR beta CDR3 regions from RNA transcripts. Carried out on the TCR CDR3, a first-round RT-PCR used the HTBI primer set. TCRdb itself ran the multiplex PCR reads through MiXCR, one entry per CDR3 protein. The sample lists hundreds of thousands of distinct CDR3 sequences, about 20% occurring once. The V call is TRBV18, the J call TRBJ1-2; no clear D gene. The TCR sequence derives from a man aged 25-45 years with Graves' ophthalmopathy. Specimen: blood. CDR3: CASSPREGTYGYTF. The CDR3 bases are TGTGCCAGCTCACCGAGGGAGGGCACCTATGGCTACACCTTC. Variable domain in full (rest from reference TRBV18 and TRBJ1-2): NAGVMQNPRHLVRRRGQEARLRCSPMKGHSHVYWYRQLPEEGLKFMVYLQKENIIDESGMPKERFSAEFPKEGPSILRIQQVVRGDSAAYFCASSPREGTYGYTFGSGTRLTVV.